One T cell receptor (beta chain) is described in this entry. This specimen comes from a study of technical replicates of blood from a handful of donors. The data were produced by immunoSEQ multiplex PCR, yet TCRdb's version contains in-frame clones alone and is incomplete. The data show approximately 82,000 clones, more than 85% seen once. The specimen was T cells isolated from PBMCs. This sequence originates from a human donor in good health. Some clones in this sample may be carry-over from other donors' samples.

The CDR3 here is CASRAGLAGDYEQYF. The CDR3 DNA reads TGTGCCAGCAGAGCTGGACTAGCGGGAGACTACGAGCAGTACTTC. The genes are TRBV2 and TRBJ2-7; 13 bases map to TRBD2. The J segment lost 3 bases and the V segment lost 6 bases, leaving 5 bases of the junction unmatched. CDR1 SNHLY and CDR2 FYNNEI come from the germline V gene. The CDR3 consists of 15 residues.